The rows below give T cell receptor beta chains drawn from one sample of a study of shared clonotypes between healthy human individuals. Measured with immunoSEQ multiplex PCR; TCRdb has only the in-frame clones, and not every one. The data show some 2,500,000 clones, with approximately 93% seen just once and roughly 0.39% held by the top ten. Sequencing was carried out using naive CD4+ T cells from PBMCs. The receptor set was obtained from a man aged 18 to 30 in good health. Some clones in this sample may be carry-over from other donors' samples. The CDR3 runs from the conserved cysteine through the conserved F or W. A D gene is named only where the DNA matches it firmly. Clone size, where shown, is once, few, many, or a class for clones that have expanded.

clone size	D gene	V gene	J gene	CDR3 protein	CDR3 DNA
NA	NA	TRBV14	TRBJ2-7	CASSQEGLGMEQYF	TGTGCCAGCAGCCAAGAGGGGCTAGGGATGGAGCAGTACTTC
NA	TRBD2	TRBV7-9	TRBJ2-2	CASSLLSGTGELFF	TGTGCCAGCAGCTTGCTTAGCGGGACCGGGGAGCTGTTTTTT
NA	NA	TRBV19	TRBJ2-3	CASSISLGYTDTQYF	TGTGCCAGTAGTATTTCTCTGGGTTACACAGATACGCAGTATTTT
NA	NA	TRBV5-1	TRBJ2-5	CASSLGASLAQETQYF	TGCGCCAGCAGCTTGGGCGCCAGTCTCGCCCAAGAGACCCAGTACTTC
NA	TRBD2	TRBV9	TRBJ2-1	CASSVVGSGSSEQFF	TGTGCCAGCAGCGTAGTTGGTAGCGGGAGTAGTGAGCAGTTCTTC
NA	NA	TRBV5-4	TRBJ2-5	CASSNRGGETQYF	TGTGCCAGCAGCAACAGGGGAGGGGAGACCCAGTACTTC
NA	TRBD2	TRBV5-1	TRBJ2-1	CASSLGLLAGENEQFF	TGCGCCAGCAGCTTGGGCTTACTAGCGGGAGAAAATGAGCAGTTCTTC
NA	NA	TRBV5-4	TRBJ1-3	CASSLARTPGNTIYF	TGTGCCAGCAGCTTGGCCAGGACACCGGGCAACACCATATATTTT
once	NA	TRBV5-1	TRBJ1-1	CASSPEGAGSRKARVEAFF	TGCGCCAGCAGCCCCGAAGGGGCTGGTTCCCGTAAGGCTCGTGTTGAAGCTTTCTTT
NA	TRBD2	TRBV7-9	TRBJ2-1	CASSLAGGPIHEQFF	TGTGCCAGCAGCTTAGCGGGAGGGCCCATCCATGAGCAGTTCTTC
few	NA	TRBV18	TRBJ2-1	CASSLTQRGDEQFF	TGTGCCAGCTCACTTACACAGAGAGGCGATGAGCAGTTCTTC
NA	NA	TRBV29-1	TRBJ2-2	CSVEVSTNTGELFF	TGCAGCGTTGAAGTCTCGACGAACACCGGGGAGCTGTTTTTT
few	NA	TRBV30	TRBJ1-1	CAWSGETTEAFF	TGTGCCTGGAGTGGCGAAACCACTGAAGCTTTCTTT
NA	NA	TRBV5-1	TRBJ2-7	CASSTIASGGSYEQYF	TGCGCCAGCAGCACGATTGCGAGTGGCGGCTCCTACGAGCAGTACTTC
NA	NA	TRBV30	TRBJ1-4	CAWSASVYEKLFF	TGTGCCTGGAGTGCGTCGGTATATGAAAAACTGTTTTTT
NA	TRBD1	TRBV6-1	TRBJ1-5	CASGGTVNQPQHF	TGTGCCAGCGGCGGGACAGTCAATCAGCCCCAGCATTTT
NA	TRBD2	TRBV25-1	TRBJ2-1	CASSEITSGGSSYNEQFF	TGTGCCAGCAGTGAAATTACTAGCGGGGGAAGCTCCTACAATGAGCAGTTCTTC
NA	NA	TRBV19	TRBJ1-1	CASSIWVTTEAFF	TGTGCCAGTAGTATCTGGGTAACCACTGAAGCTTTCTTT
NA	TRBD1	TRBV28	TRBJ2-7	CASSYRDRAYEQYF	TGTGCCAGCAGCTACCGGGACAGGGCCTACGAGCAGTACTTC
NA	TRBD1	TRBV18	TRBJ1-5	CASSPTSRGGRNQPQHF	TGTGCCAGCTCACCAACGTCTCGAGGGGGCCGCAATCAGCCCCAGCATTTT
NA	TRBD2	TRBV11-2	TRBJ2-1	CASSLGGRGNEQFF	TGTGCCAGCAGCTTAGGCGGGAGAGGCAATGAGCAGTTCTTC
NA	NA	TRBV9	TRBJ2-3	CASSPREGASRTDTQYF	TGTGCCAGCAGCCCTCGGGAGGGGGCGTCTCGTACAGATACGCAGTATTTT
NA	NA	TRBV5-1	TRBJ1-1	CATANAGATEAFF	TGCGCCACCGCCAATGCTGGAGCCACTGAAGCTTTCTTT
NA	TRBD1	TRBV4-1	TRBJ1-5	CASSPGVGQGYQPQHF	TGCGCCAGCAGCCCAGGGGTGGGACAGGGGTACCAGCCCCAGCATTTT
NA	NA	TRBV27	TRBJ2-7	CASNSLGAYPIYEQYF	TGTGCCAGCAACTCCCTCGGGGCGTACCCGATCTACGAGCAGTACTTC
once	NA	TRBV7-2	TRBJ2-2	CASSFKNTGELFF	TGTGCCAGCAGCTTTAAGAACACCGGGGAGCTGTTTTTT
NA	TRBD1	TRBV7-2	TRBJ2-1	CASATRDSNEQFF	TGTGCCAGCGCAACCCGGGACAGCAATGAGCAGTTCTTC
NA	TRBD1	TRBV29-1	TRBJ2-7	CSVEGGQFSYEQYF	TGCAGCGTTGAAGGGGGACAGTTTTCCTACGAGCAGTACTTC
NA	NA	TRBV19	TRBJ1-5	CASSIDSVQPQHF	TGTGCCAGTAGTATAGACAGTGTTCAGCCCCAGCATTTT
NA	NA	TRBV6-5	TRBJ1-4	CASSPQAATNEKLFF	TGTGCCAGCAGCCCCCAAGCTGCAACTAATGAAAAACTGTTTTTT
NA	TRBD1	TRBV19	TRBJ2-2	CASSRDRNTGELFF	TGTGCCAGTAGCCGGGACAGGAACACCGGGGAGCTGTTTTTT
NA	TRBD2	TRBV28	TRBJ2-1	CASSLIAGGRGYNEQFF	TGTGCCAGCAGTTTGATAGCGGGAGGACGGGGTTACAATGAGCAGTTCTTC
NA	NA	TRBV6-5	TRBJ1-5	CASSDPPQPQHF	TGTGCCAGCAGTGACCCCCCTCAGCCCCAGCATTTT
few	TRBD1	TRBV14	TRBJ1-1	CASSQGRTGEAFF	TGTGCCAGCAGCCAAGGGCGGACAGGGGAAGCTTTCTTT